A selection of T cell receptor beta chains follows, all from one sample in a study of blood T cell repertoires in COVID-19. The protocol was immunoSEQ multiplex PCR, while the TCRdb copy is restricted to in-frame clones and leaves out a portion. The table includes 250,000 to 300,000 clones, around 85% detected once. Input material: peripheral blood. Receptors originate from a man aged 45-65 years with active or convalescent COVID-19. Each CDR3 is given with its conserved first and last residue. The D gene is left open where the match is weak. The size field is filled for only some rows; it gives once, few, many or a size class.

NA	TRBV7-9	TRBJ2-7	NA	CASSLAVDEQYF
NA	TRBV9	TRBJ2-1	once	CATSGGLQGNEQFF
NA	TRBV19	TRBJ2-3	NA	CASKLSSSTDTQYF
NA	TRBV4-1	TRBJ1-2	NA	CASSSKTENYGYTF
NA	TRBV5-6	TRBJ1-1	NA	CASSRRRVYLAEAFF
TRBD1	TRBV6-2/TRBV6-3	TRBJ1-1	once	CASSYRQGSEAFF
NA	TRBV7-2	TRBJ2-5	NA	CASSLWPQETQYF
NA	TRBV7-9	TRBJ2-4	NA	CASSLGGEAKNIQYF
NA	TRBV19	TRBJ1-6	NA	CASSVQGYNSPLHF
NA	TRBV11-1	TRBJ2-3	NA	CASSLAQLVGSVDTQYF
TRBD1	TRBV5-8	TRBJ1-5	few	CASSLGQGAMQPQHF
NA	TRBV5-4	TRBJ2-3	NA	CASSFLLAPADTQYF
TRBD1	TRBV9	TRBJ1-4	few	CASSGDSEKLFF
TRBD2	TRBV5-5	TRBJ2-7	NA	CASSLEAGAYEQYF
NA	TRBV11-3	TRBJ1-2	NA	CASSLRNQWDSYGGYTF
NA	TRBV7-9	TRBJ2-2	NA	CASSSGGWTGELFF
TRBD2	TRBV19	TRBJ2-1	NA	CASSSVAGLYNEQFF
TRBD1	TRBV2	TRBJ1-1	NA	CASSGQGNTEAFF
NA	TRBV20-1	TRBJ2-5	NA	CSARGETQYF
TRBD1	TRBV7-2	TRBJ1-5	NA	CASSLARWGQGARQPQHF
TRBD1	TRBV19	TRBJ2-7	NA	CASGQGDNEQYF
TRBD2	TRBV28	TRBJ2-1	NA	CASSPRTSGNEQFF
NA	TRBV2	TRBJ1-1	few	CASTRELGNTEAFF
TRBD1	TRBV5-4	TRBJ1-4	NA	CASSLKLQGREKLFF
NA	TRBV10-3	TRBJ1-2	NA	CAISDKGGWDGYTF
TRBD1	TRBV5-1	TRBJ1-2	NA	CASSLGGQGSGYTF
TRBD1	TRBV30	TRBJ1-3	NA	CAWGQGSGNTIYF
TRBD1	TRBV18	TRBJ2-7	once	CASSSPGQGRVVQYF
NA	TRBV7-8	TRBJ2-7	NA	CAIQSGHSPEQYF
NA	TRBV12-3/TRBV12-4	TRBJ2-1	NA	CASSLVRGQFF
TRBD1	TRBV6-5	TRBJ1-6	NA	CASNPGQGDSPLHF
TRBD1	TRBV7-6	TRBJ1-3	NA	CASSLGQGAGNTIYF
TRBD2	TRBV29-1	TRBJ2-7	NA	CSAGTSSYEQYF
TRBD2	TRBV2	TRBJ2-3	NA	CASSGAGDTQYF
TRBD2	TRBV6-2/TRBV6-3	TRBJ2-1	once	CASSYNLVSGKGDEQFF
TRBD2	TRBV5-1	TRBJ2-3	NA	CASSFLAGDNTDTQYF
NA	TRBV7-2	TRBJ1-2	NA	CASSLVTDVYGYTF
TRBD1	TRBV5-1	TRBJ1-5	NA	CASSRTGDSNQPQHF
NA	TRBV27	TRBJ1-5	NA	CASSPRGYSNQPQHF
NA	TRBV5-4	TRBJ2-7	NA	CASSTSWGAGGDYEQYF
NA	TRBV30	TRBJ2-5	NA	CAWSVSVFQTQYF
TRBD1	TRBV19	TRBJ1-1	NA	CASTRDRGAEAFF
NA	TRBV6-2/TRBV6-3	TRBJ2-1	once	CASGRADYYNEQFF
TRBD1	TRBV5-1	TRBJ1-4	NA	CASSQGQHNEKLFF
NA	TRBV5-4	TRBJ1-2	NA	CASRGARLEYGYTF
TRBD1	TRBV19	TRBJ1-5	NA	CASSTILQGAGNQPQHF
TRBD1	TRBV30	TRBJ2-5	once	CAWSVGGRETQYF
TRBD2	TRBV3-1/TRBV3-2	TRBJ2-3	NA	CASSRTSGSSQYF
TRBD1	TRBV15	TRBJ1-6	NA	CATSRDPQGAQNSPLHF